The T cell receptor beta chain described here comes from a study of T cell changes during pregnancy in multiple sclerosis. The CDR3 length is 11 residues. The V end was cut by 4 bases, the J end by 0 bases, with 3 bases between. CDR1 and CDR2 (germline): SQVTM, ANQGSEA. This clone was counted between two and nine times. Profiled with immunoSEQ multiplex PCR; TCRdb holds only in-frame clones, not every one. In the table there are about 57,000 clones, about 90% of which are singletons. This TCR was sampled from a female donor with multiple sclerosis, enrolled in a pregnancy study. The chain carries TRBV29-1 and TRBJ1-1; the D is unclear. The sample in question was CD4+ T cells from peripheral blood mononuclear cells, obtained in the second trimester of pregnancy. CDR3 nucleotides: TGCAGCGTTGGGCTGAACACTGAAGCTTTCTTT. Its translation: CSVGLNTEAFF.